This T cell receptor beta chain originates from a study of CD8+ T cells in alopecia areata. Study-level background: Those patients who were treated received oral tofacitinib, which was given at 5 to 10 mg twice daily for moderate-to-severe alopecia areata.

Germline CDR1 reads GTSNPN; CDR2 reads SVGIG (reference sequence). The V end was cut by 7 bases, the J end by 1 base, with 13 bases between. The CDR3 extends over 13 amino acids. RNA extraction was followed by reverse transcription into cDNA, which acted as the sequencing template. TCRdb keeps only in-frame clones here, not all; method: immunoSEQ multiplex PCR. The sample lists about 150,000 clones, 45% to 60% occurring once. Study-wide results and caveats: Mice gave a clearer picture of TCR sharing than patients did, possibly for HLA-related reasons.

To note about this clone: Its antigen is unknown.

The receptor was isolated from a human donor with alopecia areata. The chain links TRBV30 to TRBJ1-1; the D is unclear. The sequences come from CD8+ T cells sorted from blood, collected at week 0. Here the CDR3 DNA reads TGTGCCTACAAAGCCATGGAGAACACTGAAGCTTTCTTT. Its protein is CAYKAMENTEAFF.